Included here is one TCR beta chain sequence, with context. Its antigen is undetermined. The sample is drawn from a study of T-cell memory formation after mild COVID-19. Study observations and caveats: Some clones that responded turned up in pre-infection memory, which suggests that cross-reactive memory joined in.

The CDR3 is made up of 18 amino acids. Germline-derived CDR1 and CDR2 are MNHEY and SVGAGI. V was cut by 0 bases and J by 0 bases, with 15 bases left in between. MiXCR was run by TCRdb on the 5' RACE reads, yielding one entry per CDR3 protein. This sample has 350,000 to 450,000 distinct CDR3 sequences, with around 14% found just once. This TCR derives from a man between 18 and 29 years old who had mild COVID-19 (a few samples of this study predate the infection). Cell type and time point are not known. The V and J genes are TRBV6-5 and TRBJ1-3; D ambiguous. Source material: PBMCs or a T cell subset sorted from them (not recorded which). The chain's CDR3 is CASSYSTLGRPSGNTIYF. The CDR3 region has the DNA TGTGCCAGCAGTTACTCAACCCTGGGTAGGCCCTCTGGAAACACCATATATTTT.